This TCR beta chain emerged from a study of blood T cells in healthy people across ages. Study-wide results and caveats: Considered underestimates were the diversity estimates obtained from one million T cells. As naive T cell percentage varied, TCR beta diversity correlated strongly with it.

Using a J-beta primer mix together with a sample-barcoded 5' primer, a second PCR was run for about 6 to 11 cycles. One entry per CDR3 protein, called by TCRdb with MiXCR from the 5' RACE reads. This table holds about 780,000 distinct CDR3 sequences, 35% to 50% found once. Germline CDR1 reads MGHDK; CDR2 reads SYGVNS. This CDR3 spans 13 amino acids. The V gene end was trimmed by 3 bases and the J gene end by 9 bases; junction bases not matched to a gene: 4. Donors ranged from about 6 to 90 years old and were healthy Caucasians in Russia. Researchers collected ten milliliters of peripheral blood from every single donor. This clonotype has more than one count but fewer than ten. Its antigen is still unknown.

Sequencing input: blood. V is TRBV25-1 and J is TRBJ2-1; TRBD2 matches 8 bases. This receptor was obtained from a man older than 75 in good health. CDR3 nucleotide sequence: TGTGCCAGCAGTGATTTCGGGAGGGTTGAGCAGTTCTTC. Translated: CASSDFGRVEQFF.